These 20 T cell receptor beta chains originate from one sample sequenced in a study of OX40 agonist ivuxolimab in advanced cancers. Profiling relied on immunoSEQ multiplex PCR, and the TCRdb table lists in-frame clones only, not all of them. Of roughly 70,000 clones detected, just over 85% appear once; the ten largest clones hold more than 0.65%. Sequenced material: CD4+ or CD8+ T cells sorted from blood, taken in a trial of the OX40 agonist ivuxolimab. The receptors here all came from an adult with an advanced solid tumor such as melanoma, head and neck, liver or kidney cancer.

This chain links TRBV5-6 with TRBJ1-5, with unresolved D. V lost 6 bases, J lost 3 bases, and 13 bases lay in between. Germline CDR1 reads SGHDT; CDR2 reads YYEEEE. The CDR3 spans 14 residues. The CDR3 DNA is TGTGCCAGCACTACCCGGGGAACCAATCAGCCCCAGCATTTT. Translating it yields CASTTRGTNQPQHF.

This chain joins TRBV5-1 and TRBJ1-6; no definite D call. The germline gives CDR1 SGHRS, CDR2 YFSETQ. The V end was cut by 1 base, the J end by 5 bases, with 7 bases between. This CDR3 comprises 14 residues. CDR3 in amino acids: CASSLYPDNSPLHF. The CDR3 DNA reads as TGCGCCAGCAGCTTGTATCCAGATAATTCACCCCTCCACTTT. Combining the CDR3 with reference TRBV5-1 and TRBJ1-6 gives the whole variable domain KAGVTQTPRYLIKTRGQQVTLSCSPISGHRSVSWYQQTPGQGLQFLFEYFSETQRNKGNFPGRFSGRQFSNSRSEMNVSTLELGDSALYLCASSLYPDNSPLHFGNGTRLTVT.

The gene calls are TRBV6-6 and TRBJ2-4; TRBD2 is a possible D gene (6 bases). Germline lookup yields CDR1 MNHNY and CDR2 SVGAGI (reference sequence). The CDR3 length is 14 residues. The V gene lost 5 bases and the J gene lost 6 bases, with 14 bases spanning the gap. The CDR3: CASSDPTRVNIQYF. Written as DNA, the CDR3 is TGTGCCAGCAGTGATCCGACTAGAGTAAACATTCAGTACTTC.

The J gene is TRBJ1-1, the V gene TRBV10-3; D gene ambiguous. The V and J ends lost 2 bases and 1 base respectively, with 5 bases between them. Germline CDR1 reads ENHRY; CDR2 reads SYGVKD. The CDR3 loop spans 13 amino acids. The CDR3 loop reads CAISEGPNTEAFF. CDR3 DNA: TGTGCCATCAGTGAGGGGCCGAACACTGAAGCTTTCTTT.

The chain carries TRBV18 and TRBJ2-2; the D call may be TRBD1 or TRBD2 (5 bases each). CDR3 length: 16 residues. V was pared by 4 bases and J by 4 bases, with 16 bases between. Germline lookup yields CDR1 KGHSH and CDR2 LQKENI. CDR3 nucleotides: TGTGCCAGCTCACGGGTCGGGACCTTATTCACCGGGGAGCTGTTTTTT. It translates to CASSRVGTLFTGELFF. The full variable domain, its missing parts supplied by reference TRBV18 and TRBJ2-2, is NAGVMQNPRHLVRRRGQEARLRCSPMKGHSHVYWYRQLPEEGLKFMVYLQKENIIDESGMPKERFSAEFPKEGPSILRIQQVVRGDSAAYFCASSRVGTLFTGELFFGEGSRLTVL.

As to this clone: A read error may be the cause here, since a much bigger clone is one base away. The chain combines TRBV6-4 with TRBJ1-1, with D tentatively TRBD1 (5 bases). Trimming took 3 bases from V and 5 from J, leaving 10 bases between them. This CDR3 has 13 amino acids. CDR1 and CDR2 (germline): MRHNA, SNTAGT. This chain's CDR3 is CASSEGRETEAFF. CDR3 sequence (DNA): TGTGCCAGCAGTGAGGGACGGGAAACTGAAGCTTTCTTT.

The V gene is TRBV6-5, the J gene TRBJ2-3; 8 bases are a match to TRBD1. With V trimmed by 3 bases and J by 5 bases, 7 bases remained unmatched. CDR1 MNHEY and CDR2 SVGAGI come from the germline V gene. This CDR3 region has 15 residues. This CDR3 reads CASSYQGAAGDTQYF. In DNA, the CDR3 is TGTGCCAGCAGTTATCAGGGGGCTGCGGGAGATACGCAGTATTTT.

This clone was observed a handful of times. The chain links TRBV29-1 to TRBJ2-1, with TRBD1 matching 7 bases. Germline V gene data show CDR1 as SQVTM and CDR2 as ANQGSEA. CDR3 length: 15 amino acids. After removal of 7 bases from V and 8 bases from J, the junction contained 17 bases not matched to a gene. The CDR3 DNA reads TGCAGCGCCCTTCGGCCGGCAGGGGGATTGGATGAGCAGTTCTTC. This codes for CSALRPAGGLDEQFF.

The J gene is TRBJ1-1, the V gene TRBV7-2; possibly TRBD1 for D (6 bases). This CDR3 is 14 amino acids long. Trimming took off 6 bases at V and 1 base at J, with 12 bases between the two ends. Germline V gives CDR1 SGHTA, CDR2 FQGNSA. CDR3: CASRSGQRNTEAFF. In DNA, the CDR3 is TGTGCCAGCAGAAGCGGACAGCGGAACACTGAAGCTTTCTTT.

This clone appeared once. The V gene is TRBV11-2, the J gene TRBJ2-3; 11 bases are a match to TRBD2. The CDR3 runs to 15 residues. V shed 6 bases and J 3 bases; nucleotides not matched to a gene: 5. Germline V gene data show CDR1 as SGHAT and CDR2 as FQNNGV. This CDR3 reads CASSHSGRGTDTQYF. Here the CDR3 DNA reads TGTGCCAGCAGTCATAGCGGGAGGGGAACAGATACGCAGTATTTT.

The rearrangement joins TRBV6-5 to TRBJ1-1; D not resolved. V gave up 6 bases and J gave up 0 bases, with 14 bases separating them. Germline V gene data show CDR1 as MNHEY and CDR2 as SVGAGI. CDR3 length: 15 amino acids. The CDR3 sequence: CASRERATLNTEAFF. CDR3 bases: TGTGCCAGCAGGGAAAGGGCCACGTTGAACACTGAAGCTTTCTTT.

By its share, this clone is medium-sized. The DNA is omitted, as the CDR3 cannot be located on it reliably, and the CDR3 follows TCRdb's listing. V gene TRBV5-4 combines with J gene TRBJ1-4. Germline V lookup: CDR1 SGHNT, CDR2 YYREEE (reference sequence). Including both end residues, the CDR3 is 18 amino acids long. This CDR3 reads CASSFGPGEPTTNEKLFF.

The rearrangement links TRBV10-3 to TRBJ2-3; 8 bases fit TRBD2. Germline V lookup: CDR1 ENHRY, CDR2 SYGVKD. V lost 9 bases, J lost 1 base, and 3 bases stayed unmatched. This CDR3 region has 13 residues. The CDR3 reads CAIRGGGTDTQYF. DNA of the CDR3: TGTGCCATACGGGGGGGCGGCACAGATACGCAGTATTTT.

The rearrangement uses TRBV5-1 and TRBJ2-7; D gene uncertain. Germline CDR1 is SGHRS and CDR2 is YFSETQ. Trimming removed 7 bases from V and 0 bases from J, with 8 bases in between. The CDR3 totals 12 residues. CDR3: CASSENSYEQYF. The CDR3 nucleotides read TGCGCCAGCTCCGAGAACTCCTACGAGCAGTACTTC. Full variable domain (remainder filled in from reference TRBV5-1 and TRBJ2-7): KAGVTQTPRYLIKTRGQQVTLSCSPISGHRSVSWYQQTPGQGLQFLFEYFSETQRNKGNFPGRFSGRQFSNSRSEMNVSTLELGDSALYLCASSENSYEQYFGPGTRLTVT.

In DNA form, the CDR3 reads TGCAGTGCTAGGTGGGATGGCTACACCTTC. Its translation is CSARWDGYTF. The chain links TRBV20-1 to TRBJ1-2; D not resolved. Per germline, CDR1 DFQATT and CDR2 SNEGSKA (reference sequence). The CDR3 spans 10 residues. V was clipped by 3 bases and J by 6 bases, with 5 bases between them.

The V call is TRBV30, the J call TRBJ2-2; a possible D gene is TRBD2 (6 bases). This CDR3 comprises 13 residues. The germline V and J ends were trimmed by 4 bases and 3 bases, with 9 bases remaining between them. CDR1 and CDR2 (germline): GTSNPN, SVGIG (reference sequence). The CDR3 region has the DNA TGTGCCTGGACCGCGGGGCACACCGGGGAGCTGTTTTTT. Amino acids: CAWTAGHTGELFF.

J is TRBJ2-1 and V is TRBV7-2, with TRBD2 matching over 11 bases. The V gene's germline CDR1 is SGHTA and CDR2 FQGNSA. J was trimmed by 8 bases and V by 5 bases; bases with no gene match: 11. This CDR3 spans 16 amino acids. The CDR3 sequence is CASSPAGTSGFDEQFF. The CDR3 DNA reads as TGTGCCAGCAGCCCCGCCGGGACTAGCGGTTTTGATGAGCAGTTCTTC.

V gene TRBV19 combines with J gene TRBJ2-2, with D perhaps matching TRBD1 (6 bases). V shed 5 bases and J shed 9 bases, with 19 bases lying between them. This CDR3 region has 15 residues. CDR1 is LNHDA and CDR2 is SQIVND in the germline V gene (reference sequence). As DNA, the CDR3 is TGTGCCAGTAGTGCAGGGGCCCGAGACCTCCGGGAGCTGTTTTTT. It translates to CASSAGARDLRELFF.

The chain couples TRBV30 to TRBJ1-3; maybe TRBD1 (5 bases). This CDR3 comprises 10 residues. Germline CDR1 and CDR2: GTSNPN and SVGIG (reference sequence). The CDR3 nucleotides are TGTGCTTTGGGACTCGTCGACATATATTTT. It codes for CALGLVDIYF.

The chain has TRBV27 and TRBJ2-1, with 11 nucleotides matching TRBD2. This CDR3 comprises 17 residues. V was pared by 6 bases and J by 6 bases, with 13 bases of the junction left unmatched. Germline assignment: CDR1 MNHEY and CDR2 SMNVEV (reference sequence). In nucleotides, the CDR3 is TGTGCCAGCAGAAAAACAGGGGGCCTAGCGGGAGGCAATGAGCAGTTCTTC. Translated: CASRKTGGLAGGNEQFF.